Each of the 21 T cell receptor beta chains below was sequenced from the same sample in a study of identical twins. TCRdb used MiXCR to reprocess the 5' RACE reads, holding one entry per CDR3 protein. This sample has under 900,000 distinct CDR3 sequences, with 10% to 15% found just once. In addition, the sample was reused for a study of yellow fever vaccine responses in identical twins.

The sequencing sample was made of PBMCs. These receptors all come from a woman under 30 in good health.

This CDR3 reads CASSQTLAGATGELFF. The CDR3 region has the DNA TGCGCCAGCAGCCAAACCCTAGCGGGGGCCACCGGGGAGCTGTTTTTT. The chain carries TRBV5-1 and TRBJ2-2; TRBD2 matches at 10 bases. Trimming took 4 bases from V and 4 from J; bases not matched to a gene: 7. This CDR3 has 16 residues. Germline V gene sequence: CDR1 SGHRS, CDR2 YFSETQ. Supplemented by reference TRBV5-1 and TRBJ2-2, the full variable domain reads KAGVTQTPRYLIKTRGQQVTLSCSPISGHRSVSWYQQTPGQGLQFLFEYFSETQRNKGNFPGRFSGRQFSNSRSEMNVSTLELGDSALYLCASSQTLAGATGELFFGEGSRLTVL.

The CDR3 loop is CASRRGQGSYGYTF. CDR3 in DNA: TGTGCCAGCAGGCGGGGACAGGGCAGCTATGGCTACACCTTC. This chain uses TRBV6-1 with TRBJ1-2, with 9 bases that match TRBD1. Germline V CDR1 and CDR2: MNHNS, SASEGT. The ends lost 6 bases at V and 4 bases at J; junction bases unmatched: 6. The CDR3 runs 14 residues.

The chain has TRBV20-1 and TRBJ2-1; 8 bases are a match to TRBD2. The CDR3 sequence is 16 residues long. The V gene's germline CDR1 is DFQATT and CDR2 SNEGSKA (reference sequence). After removal of 0 bases from V and 5 bases from J, the junction contained 9 bases not matched to a gene. The CDR3 region has the DNA TGCAGTGCTAGAGACCCAGCGGGAGTAAATAACAATGAGCAGTTCTTC. Its translation: CSARDPAGVNNNEQFF.

This clonotype was counted between two and nine times. The chain links TRBV5-1 to TRBJ1-6; TRBD1 matches 7 bases. V gave up 0 bases and J gave up 7 bases; unmatched junction bases: 4. Germline CDR1 reads SGHRS; CDR2 reads YFSETQ. This CDR3 contains 15 residues. This chain's CDR3 is CASSLAGQINSPLHF. DNA for the CDR3: TGCGCCAGCAGCTTGGCGGGACAGATAAATTCACCCCTCCACTTT. The full variable domain, rest sourced from reference TRBV5-1 and TRBJ1-6, is KAGVTQTPRYLIKTRGQQVTLSCSPISGHRSVSWYQQTPGQGLQFLFEYFSETQRNKGNFPGRFSGRQFSNSRSEMNVSTLELGDSALYLCASSLAGQINSPLHFGNGTRLTVT.

The chain joins TRBV18 to TRBJ2-1, with 9 bases identical to TRBD2. Germline CDR1 KGHSH, CDR2 LQKENI. Trimming at V came to 2 bases and at J to 6 bases, leaving 2 bases not matched to a gene. The CDR3 has 14 residues. CDR3 in amino acids: CASSPASGVNEQFF. The CDR3 DNA sequence: TGTGCCAGCTCACCAGCTAGCGGGGTCAATGAGCAGTTCTTC. The full variable domain, its missing parts supplied by reference TRBV18 and TRBJ2-1, is NAGVMQNPRHLVRRRGQEARLRCSPMKGHSHVYWYRQLPEEGLKFMVYLQKENIIDESGMPKERFSAEFPKEGPSILRIQQVVRGDSAAYFCASSPASGVNEQFFGPGTRLTVL.

At least ten counts were recorded for this clonotype. In nucleotides, the CDR3 is TGTGCCAGCAGCCTCAGGGGGGGTGGGGATGAGCAGTTCTTC. Its protein is CASSLRGGGDEQFF. The V call is TRBV12-3 or TRBV12-4, the J call TRBJ2-1; D is tentatively TRBD1 or TRBD2 (7 bases each). V was trimmed by 6 bases and J by 8 bases, leaving 17 bases between them. CDR3 size: 14 residues.

This clonotype occurred many times. The chain couples TRBV20-1 to TRBJ2-1, with a tentative D call TRBD2 (5 bases). The ends were cut back, 3 bases at V and 0 bases at J, with 21 bases in the middle. CDR1 DFQATT and CDR2 SNEGSKA come from the germline V gene (reference sequence). There are 18 residues in the CDR3. The CDR3 loop is CSASRSGATASSYNEQFF. The CDR3 nucleotides read TGCAGTGCTAGTCGCAGCGGAGCAACGGCGAGCTCCTACAATGAGCAGTTCTTC.

This clonotype was seen ten or more times. The chain joins TRBV11-1 to TRBJ1-6; possibly TRBD1 for D (5 bases). CDR3 length: 13 amino acids. From germline, CDR1 is SGHAT and CDR2 FQDESV (reference sequence). V lost 5 bases and J 7 bases, leaving 9 bases between the germline ends. In DNA, the CDR3 is TGTGCCAGCAGCCTCACAGGAAATTCACCCCTCCACTTT. Translation gives CASSLTGNSPLHF.

The chain has TRBV3-1 and TRBJ2-1; D gene unclear. Per germline, CDR1 LGHDT and CDR2 YNNKEL (reference sequence). Trimming stripped 1 base from V and 4 bases from J, with 8 bases between. The CDR3 contains 14 residues. DNA of the CDR3: TGTGCCAGCAGCCAAGCCTATAAATACAATGAGCAGTTCTTC. Protein sequence: CASSQAYKYNEQFF.

The chain couples TRBV7-9 to TRBJ2-7; 7 bases map to TRBD2. Germline loops: CDR1 SEHNR, CDR2 FQNEAQ (reference sequence). CDR3 length: 15 residues. Trimming at V came to 4 bases and at J to 4 bases, leaving 10 bases not matched to a gene. The CDR3 reads CASSSTSGILYEQYF. CDR3 bases: TGTGCCAGCAGCTCTACGAGCGGGATCCTTTACGAGCAGTACTTC.

The genes are TRBV29-1 and TRBJ1-1; TRBD1 aligns across 9 bases. The CDR3 sequence is 13 residues long. The germline CDR1 and CDR2 sequences are SQVTM and ANQGSEA. The V gene end was trimmed by 7 bases and the J gene end by 1 base; junction bases not matched to a gene: 4. CDR3 loop: CSGHRGQNTEAFF. The CDR3 nucleotides are TGCAGCGGTCACAGGGGGCAGAACACTGAAGCTTTCTTT.

The sample holds a few counts of this clonotype. This chain uses TRBV6-1 with TRBJ1-5; 7 positions match TRBD1. CDR1 and CDR2 from the germline V gene are MNHNS and SASEGT. The CDR3 has 15 amino acids. The V segment lost 1 base and the J segment 3 bases; nucleotides outside the gene matches: 3. CDR3 DNA: TGTGCCAGCAGTGAAGGGACAGGTTACAATCAGCCCCAGCATTTT. This gives the protein CASSEGTGYNQPQHF.

This clonotype was counted between two and nine times. The genes are TRBV7-9 and TRBJ2-3; 7 positions match TRBD2. Unmatched junction bases numbered 5, after V lost 3 bases and J lost 8 bases. This CDR3 region has 13 residues. Germline values: CDR1 SEHNR, CDR2 FQNEAQ (reference sequence). The DNA for the CDR3 is TGTGCCAGCAGCTTGGGGGAGGGGTTTACGCAGTATTTT. Translation gives CASSLGEGFTQYF.

The sample holds many counts of this clonotype. The chain is built from TRBV5-1 and TRBJ2-1; TRBD2 is a possible D gene (6 bases). Germline V CDR1 and CDR2: SGHRS, YFSETQ. V was pared by 0 bases and J by 3 bases, with 13 bases between. This CDR3 spans 16 amino acids. The CDR3 protein is CASSLESLAGYNEQFF. As DNA, the CDR3 is TGCGCCAGCAGCTTGGAGTCACTAGCCGGCTACAATGAGCAGTTCTTC.

The J gene is TRBJ2-7, the V gene TRBV6-5; perhaps TRBD1 as D (6 bases). V shed 0 bases and J shed 0 bases, with 12 bases lying between them. The CDR3 sequence is 16 residues long. Germline V CDR1 and CDR2: MNHEY, SVGAGI. CDR3 coding DNA: TGTGCCAGCAGTTACTCGGCAACAGGGCACTCCTACGAGCAGTACTTC. Amino acids: CASSYSATGHSYEQYF.

The CDR3 region has the DNA TGTGCCGAAACCGAAGGACTAACCCCCTACGAGCAGTACTTC. Protein: CAETEGLTPYEQYF. V and J are TRBV27 and TRBJ2-7; a possible D gene is TRBD2 (6 bases). Trimming pared 11 bases from V and 2 bases from J, leaving 19 bases between. In germline, CDR1 is MNHEY, CDR2 SMNVEV (reference sequence). The CDR3 spans 14 residues.

This clonotype has a handful of counts. The chain carries TRBV4-1 and TRBJ2-7, with unresolved D. The length of the CDR3 is 15 residues. Germline-derived CDR1 and CDR2 are MGHRA and YSYEKL. Deletions cut 2 bases from V and 4 bases from J, with 15 bases between. The CDR3 DNA follows: TGCGCCAGCAGCCAAACCGGGCCCGACGATTACGAGCAGTACTTC. Protein: CASSQTGPDDYEQYF.

This clonotype was found a few times. The chain employs TRBV5-1 and TRBJ1-1; a possible D gene is TRBD1 (5 bases). Germline loops: CDR1 SGHRS, CDR2 YFSETQ. The CDR3 is made up of 14 amino acids. The V gene lost 4 bases and the J gene lost 2 bases, with 12 bases spanning the gap. As DNA, the CDR3 is TGCGCCAGCAGCGCTCGGGACGGAAACACTGAAGCTTTCTTT. Protein sequence: CASSARDGNTEAFF.

V is TRBV5-1 and J is TRBJ2-1, with 14 bases that match TRBD2. The ends lost 3 bases at V and 9 bases at J; junction bases unmatched: 11. The CDR3 runs 17 residues. Germline V gene lookup returns CDR1 SGHRS and CDR2 YFSETQ. Here the CDR3 reads CASSSPKQTSGGVEQFF. In DNA, the CDR3 is TGCGCCAGCAGCTCTCCTAAACAGACTAGCGGGGGGGTTGAGCAGTTCTTC.

The chain joins TRBV12-3 or TRBV12-4 to TRBJ1-6, with D maybe TRBD1 (6 bases). This CDR3 comprises 13 residues. V was shortened by 8 bases and J by 10 bases, with 15 bases between the two germline ends. Here the CDR3 reads CASRSGVGSPLHF. DNA of the CDR3: TGTGCCAGCCGGTCAGGGGTAGGATCACCCCTCCACTTT.

This clonotype was counted at least ten times. The chain employs TRBV5-6 and TRBJ2-3; D is possibly TRBD1 or TRBD2 (5 bases each). V was trimmed by 9 bases and J by 2 bases, leaving 16 bases between them. CDR1 SGHDT and CDR2 YYEEEE come from the germline V gene. The CDR3 is 14 residues long. As DNA, the CDR3 is TGTGCCATCGGGCCGGGACGGGCCACAGATACGCAGTATTTT. Protein product: CAIGPGRATDTQYF.